The 22 T cell receptor beta chains below all came from one sample that was sequenced in a study of blood T cell repertoires in COVID-19. Clones were read by immunoSEQ multiplex PCR, and TCRdb kept only the in-frame ones, dropping some. The sample carries some 290,000 clones, under 95% recorded once. The specimen was PBMCs or T cells enriched from blood (not recorded which). These receptors were collected from a woman aged 40 to 50 with acute COVID-19.

The chain is built from TRBV2 and TRBJ2-5; 8 bases are a match to TRBD2. The junction had 7 bases not matched to a gene; V was cut back by 10 bases and J by 3 bases. Germline-derived CDR1 and CDR2 are SNHLY and FYNNEI. This CDR3 is built from 13 residues. Written as DNA, the CDR3 is TGTGCCACCTCTGGTAGCGGGAAAGAGACCCAGTACTTC. Translated: CATSGSGKETQYF.

This chain joins TRBV11-3 and TRBJ2-1; tentatively, D is TRBD2 (5 bases). The ends were cut back, 3 bases at V and 9 bases at J, with 12 bases in the middle. This CDR3 has 13 residues. Germline V CDR1 and CDR2: SGHNT, YENEEA. DNA for the CDR3: TGTGCCAGCAGCTTTAGAGGAGGAGGTGAGCAGTTCTTC. This sequence encodes CASSFRGGGEQFF.

DNA of the CDR3: TGTGCCAGCAGCTTGGAAGTAGGGCGGGTCACCGGGGAGCTGTTTTTT. Residues: CASSLEVGRVTGELFF. J is TRBJ2-2 and V is TRBV5-5; a weak D match, TRBD2 (5 bases). V dropped 0 bases and J dropped 4 bases, with 13 bases sitting between them. Germline V gene sequence: CDR1 SGHKS, CDR2 YYEKEE (reference sequence). The CDR3 contains 16 residues.

The rearrangement joins TRBV28 to TRBJ1-6; no clear D gene. Trimming cost V 11 bases and J 2 bases, with 16 bases left between them. The CDR3 runs 15 residues. The germline V gene encodes CDR1 MDHEN and CDR2 SYDVKM. The CDR3 loop is CASKGAATYNSPLHF. The CDR3 coding sequence is TGTGCCTCTAAAGGCGCGGCCACCTATAATTCACCCCTCCACTTT.

The chain employs TRBV20-1 and TRBJ1-5; possibly TRBD1 for D (6 bases). V was shortened by 3 bases and J by 3 bases, with 15 bases between the two germline ends. Germline values: CDR1 DFQATT, CDR2 SNEGSKA (reference sequence). The CDR3 runs to 15 residues. This CDR3 reads CSASPGQSFNQPQHF. CDR3 nucleotide sequence: TGCAGTGCTAGTCCCGGACAGAGTTTCAATCAGCCCCAGCATTTT.

V is TRBV27 and J is TRBJ2-7, with D possibly being TRBD2 (6 bases). The CDR3 is 16 residues long. Germline values: CDR1 MNHEY, CDR2 SMNVEV (reference sequence). V lost 6 bases and J lost 2, with 20 bases in between. The CDR3 reads CASRPLLGGGTYEQYF. In DNA, the CDR3 is TGTGCCAGCAGACCCCTTCTCGGAGGCGGGACCTACGAGCAGTACTTC.

V is TRBV7-9 and J is TRBJ2-5; D remains ambiguous. CDR3 size: 14 residues. CDR1 and CDR2 (germline): SEHNR, FQNEAQ (reference sequence). V was cut by 0 bases and J by 2 bases, with 7 bases left in between. The CDR3 DNA is TGTGCCAGCAGCTTAGCGTCGCAGCAAGAGACCCAGTACTTC. This sequence encodes CASSLASQQETQYF.

The chain employs TRBV2 and TRBJ1-1; 10 bases are a match to TRBD1. With V trimmed by 6 bases and J by 1 base, 14 bases remained unmatched. Germline V gene lookup returns CDR1 SNHLY and CDR2 FYNNEI. The length of the CDR3 is 18 residues. The CDR3 bases are TGTGCCAGCAGGGACCATTCGACAGGGGGCAAAAGGAACACTGAAGCTTTCTTT. It yields the protein CASRDHSTGGKRNTEAFF.

This rearrangement joins TRBV28 to TRBJ1-4; 8 bases agree with TRBD1. The germline CDR1 and CDR2 sequences are MDHEN and SYDVKM. There are 15 residues in the CDR3. The V and J ends lost 6 bases and 8 bases, in that order; junction bases with no gene match: 11. The CDR3 is CASRPWSGGEEKLFF. As DNA, the CDR3 is TGTGCCAGCAGGCCTTGGTCAGGGGGCGAGGAAAAACTGTTTTTT.

V usage is TRBV9 and J usage is TRBJ2-7; TRBD2 aligns across 7 bases. V shed 4 bases and J 6 bases; nucleotides not matched to a gene: 10. The V gene's germline CDR1 is SGDLS and CDR2 YYNGEE. The CDR3 runs 14 residues. The CDR3 DNA is TGTGCCAGCAGCCCCCGCGGGAGTGAGGGCGAGCAGTACTTC. Protein product: CASSPRGSEGEQYF. Full variable domain (missing parts from reference TRBV9 and TRBJ2-7): DSGVTQTPKHLITATGQRVTLRCSPRSGDLSVYWYQQSLDQGLQFLIQYYNGEERAKGNILERFSAQQFPDLHSELNLSSLELGDSALYFCASSPRGSEGEQYFGPGTRLTVT.

CDR3 region: CASSLGGGLTDTQYF. As DNA, the CDR3 is TGTGCCAGCAGCTTGGGGGGGGGCCTCACAGATACGCAGTATTTT. The rearrangement joins TRBV13 to TRBJ2-3; tentatively, D is TRBD2 (7 bases). The CDR3 consists of 15 residues. Deletions cut 3 bases from V and 2 bases from J, with 12 bases between. Per the germline V gene, CDR1 is PRHDT and CDR2 is FYEKMQ (reference sequence).

The rearrangement links TRBV9 to TRBJ1-1, with D unresolved. V lost 3 bases to trimming and J lost 3 bases, with 9 bases between them. Germline V gene sequence: CDR1 SGDLS, CDR2 YYNGEE. This CDR3 contains 13 residues. CDR3 sequence: CASSAGLDTEAFF. As DNA, the CDR3 is TGTGCCAGCAGCGCGGGATTGGACACTGAAGCTTTCTTT.

The V and J genes are TRBV28 and TRBJ1-2, with D hard to call. The V gene's germline CDR1 is MDHEN and CDR2 SYDVKM. Trimming took 5 bases from V and 4 from J, leaving 5 bases between them. The CDR3 is 11 amino acids. CDR3 nucleotide sequence: TGTGCCAGCAGTCCCTCCTATGGCTACACCTTC. Amino acids: CASSPSYGYTF.

This clone was seen once. This chain links TRBV2 with TRBJ1-2, with 9 nucleotides matching TRBD1. The V gene end was trimmed by 6 bases and the J gene end by 4 bases; junction bases not matched to a gene: 6. Germline values: CDR1 SNHLY, CDR2 FYNNEI. The CDR3 is made up of 14 amino acids. The CDR3 DNA follows: TGTGCCAGCAGGGGGGACAGGGCGTTCTATGGCTACACCTTC. Translated: CASRGDRAFYGYTF.

The V call is TRBV13, the J call TRBJ2-1, with 10 bases identical to TRBD1. The V and J ends lost 1 base and 7 bases, in that order; junction bases with no gene match: 7. The germline V gene encodes CDR1 PRHDT and CDR2 FYEKMQ (reference sequence). The CDR3 length is 16 residues. In nucleotides, the CDR3 is TGTGCCAGCAGCTTAGATGGGACAGGGGTAGGTAATGAGCAGTTCTTC. This gives the protein CASSLDGTGVGNEQFF.

V is TRBV24-1 and J is TRBJ2-7; 7 bases map to TRBD2. The CDR3 totals 15 residues. V lost 5 bases and J lost 0; bases outside the gene matches: 6. Germline V lookup: CDR1 KGHDR, CDR2 SFDVKD. In nucleotides, the CDR3 is TGTGCCACCAGTGCCTCGAGGGACTACTCCTACGAGCAGTACTTC. Its protein is CATSASRDYSYEQYF.

This rearrangement joins TRBV7-9 to TRBJ2-5; D perhaps matches TRBD2 (5 bases). With 5 bases removed from V and 1 base from J, the gap between germline ends came to 14 bases. The CDR3 extends over 15 amino acids. In germline, CDR1 is SEHNR, CDR2 FQNEAQ (reference sequence). CDR3 loop: CASSAPGKTQETQYF. CDR3 in DNA: TGTGCCAGCAGCGCCCCCGGGAAGACCCAAGAGACCCAGTACTTC. The full variable domain, in which reference TRBV7-9 and TRBJ2-5 provide the parts outside the CDR3, is DTGVSQNPRHKITKRGQNVTFRCDPISEHNRLYWYRQTLGQGPEFLTYFQNEAQLEKSRLLSDRFSAERPKGSFSTLEIQRTEQGDSAMYLCASSAPGKTQETQYFGPGTRLLVL.

This chain connects TRBV21-1 to TRBJ1-6; the listed D gene, TRBD1, was not tested against the DNA. TRBV21-1 is flagged as a pseudogene. This CDR3 region has 15 residues. CDR3: CASTEGQGVFSPLHF. In DNA form, the CDR3 reads TGTGCCAGCACCGAGGGACAGGGGGTTTTTTCACCCCTCCACTTT.

This chain links TRBV10-1 with TRBJ1-2; 7 bases align to TRBD1. The CDR3 loop spans 15 amino acids. Trimming took 8 bases from V and 4 from J; bases not matched to a gene: 13. Germline-derived CDR1 and CDR2 are WNHNN and SYGVQD (reference sequence). The CDR3: CASRAGWDSLYGYTF. Here the CDR3 DNA reads TGCGCCAGCCGAGCCGGGTGGGACAGCCTCTATGGCTACACCTTC.

This chain connects TRBV19 to TRBJ1-5; TRBD1 matches at 7 bases. Germline CDR1 and CDR2: LNHDA and SQIVND (reference sequence). The CDR3 sequence is 15 residues long. V lost 2 bases, J lost 4 bases, and 5 bases stayed unmatched. The CDR3 DNA follows: TGTGCCAGTAGTATATCCCCACAGGGGAATCAGCCCCAGCATTTT. Its protein product is CASSISPQGNQPQHF. Full variable domain (remainder filled in from reference TRBV19 and TRBJ1-5): DGGITQSPKYLFRKEGQNVTLSCEQNLNHDAMYWYRQDPGQGLRLIYYSQIVNDFQKGDIAEGYSVSREKKESFPLTVTSAQKNPTAFYLCASSISPQGNQPQHFGDGTRLSIL.

CDR3 sequence: CASIDNAETQYF. CDR3 DNA: TGTGCCAGCATTGACAACGCGGAGACCCAGTACTTC. The genes are TRBV28 and TRBJ2-5; D is undetermined. V dropped 7 bases and J dropped 5 bases, with 11 bases sitting between them. Germline V gives CDR1 MDHEN, CDR2 SYDVKM. This CDR3 has 12 residues.

The V call is TRBV7-2, the J call TRBJ2-3, with 9 bases that match TRBD2. Trimming cost V 1 base and J 2 bases; bases outside gene matches: 7. Germline V gene lookup returns CDR1 SGHTA and CDR2 FQGNSA. The CDR3 is made up of 17 amino acids. The CDR3 sequence: CASSLVGAGGSTDTQYF. In DNA, the CDR3 is TGTGCCAGCAGCTTAGTGGGAGCGGGGGGTTCCACAGATACGCAGTATTTT. The full variable domain, rest sourced from reference TRBV7-2 and TRBJ2-3, is GAGVSQSPSNKVTEKGKDVELRCDPISGHTALYWYRQSLGQGLEFLIYFQGNSAPDKSGLPSDRFSAERTGGSVSTLTIQRTQQEDSAVYLCASSLVGAGGSTDTQYFGPGTRLTVL.